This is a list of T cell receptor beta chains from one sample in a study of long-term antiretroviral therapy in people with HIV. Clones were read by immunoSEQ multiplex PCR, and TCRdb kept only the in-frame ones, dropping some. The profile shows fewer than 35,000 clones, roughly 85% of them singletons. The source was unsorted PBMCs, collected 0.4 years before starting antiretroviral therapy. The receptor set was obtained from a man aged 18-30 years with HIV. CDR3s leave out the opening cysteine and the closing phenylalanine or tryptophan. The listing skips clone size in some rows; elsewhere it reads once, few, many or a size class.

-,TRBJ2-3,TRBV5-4,ASSWDRGATDTQY
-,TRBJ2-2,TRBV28,ASRGGVPGELF
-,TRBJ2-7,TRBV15,ATSSPGQGGYEQY
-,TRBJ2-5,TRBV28,ASSGRDTYSQGTQY
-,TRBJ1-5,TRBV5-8,ASSLERIGPAGNQPQH
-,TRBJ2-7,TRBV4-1,ASSQEPRTDTYEQY
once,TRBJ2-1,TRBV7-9,ASSPDQYNEQF
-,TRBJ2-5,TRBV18,ASSHRPKGQGVREETQY
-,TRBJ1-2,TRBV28,ASRGTGGIWGYT
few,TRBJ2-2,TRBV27,ASSLGWGTGELF
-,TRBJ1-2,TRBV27,ASSLVGGGNGYT
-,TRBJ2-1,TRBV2,ASSVPSGGPTYNEQF
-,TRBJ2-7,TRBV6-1,ASSLYGQGYEQY
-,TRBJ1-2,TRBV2,ASTQRANYGYT
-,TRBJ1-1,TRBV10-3,AISESGRRINTEAF
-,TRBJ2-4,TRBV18,ASSPEGRMDIQY
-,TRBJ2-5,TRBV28,ASSLILSGNQETQY
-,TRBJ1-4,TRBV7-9,ASSQTGLELF
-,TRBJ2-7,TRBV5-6,ASSSAQGLGSYEQY